This TCR beta chain was retrieved from a study of shared clonotypes between healthy human individuals. Study-wide points: Shared clonotypes across all four donors exceeded non-shared ones in generation probability. Shared clonotypes: about 4.6% naive CD4, 3.5% to 4% naive CD8, 2.3% memory CD4, approximately 0.37% memory CD8.

The CD4+ fraction was divided into a CD45RA+ naive subset and a CD45RA-negative memory subset. J gave up 4 bases and V 7 bases, and 9 bases lay outside the gene matches. The CDR3 is 14 amino acids. Germline loops: CDR1 SGHRS, CDR2 YFSETQ. This clone was picked up one time. Antigen: not known. Template for every sorted-subset replicate PCR totaled about 0.2 ug DNA, around 33,000 T cell genomes. Produced via immunoSEQ multiplex PCR; TCRdb's table is partial and in-frame only. The repertoire includes 850,000 to 1,100,000 clones, 70% to 85% of them detected once, and 0.89% sits in the top ten. The sequencing sample was made of memory CD4+ T cells from PBMCs. Indicated subset: CD45RA-negative fraction. This sequence originates from a man younger than 35 in good health. Some clones in this sample may be carry-over from other donors' samples. This chain connects TRBV5-1 to TRBJ1-1; TRBD1 agrees at 8 bases. The CDR3 DNA reads TGCGCCAGCGGACCAGGGGGCGGGATCACTGAAGCTTTCTTT. Translating it yields CASGPGGGITEAFF.